This T cell receptor beta chain was identified during a study of blood T cell repertoires in COVID-19. Across the study: Samples of COVID-19 (acute and convalescent) were obtained from the United States, Italy and Spain. The cDNA or gDNA used as material had been derived from T cells, B-cell-depleted T cells, or PBMCs.

The age range of participants was roughly 18 to 90 years, with residence in about two dozen US areas. The study assigned cohorts using participant-reported clinical history. Germline V lookup: CDR1 WNHNN, CDR2 SYGVQD (reference sequence). This CDR3 contains 15 residues. The V segment lost 6 bases and the J segment 3 bases; nucleotides outside the gene matches: 7. Measured with immunoSEQ multiplex PCR; TCRdb has only the in-frame clones, and not every one. The sample consists of approximately 310,000 clones, 75% to 90% of them appearing once. What was sequenced was PBMCs or T cells enriched from blood (not recorded which). The receptor was isolated from a man aged 30 to 45 who had recovered from COVID-19. The chain recombines TRBV10-1 with TRBJ2-7; 11 bases line up with TRBD1. The CDR3 is CASRDRDRGDYEQYF. Written as DNA, the CDR3 is TGCGCCAGCAGGGACCGGGACAGGGGGGACTACGAGCAGTACTTC.